The 14 T cell receptor beta chains presented below share a single source sample, sequenced in a study of CD8 T cell repertoires and HIV-1 epitope variants. TCRdb's table, derived via immunoSEQ multiplex PCR, lists solely in-frame clones and lacks some. The sample includes 5,000 to 6,500 clones, about 71% of them seen just once. No antigens are known for them. Specimen: cultured CD8+ T cells derived from PBMCs. Receptors were obtained from a male donor with HIV.

V is TRBV4-3 and J is TRBJ2-1, with TRBD2 identical over 8 bases. CDR1 and CDR2 (germline): LGHNA, YSLEER. The J segment lost 2 bases and the V segment lost 1 base, leaving 10 bases of the junction unmatched. The CDR3 covers 18 residues. As DNA, the CDR3 is TGCGCCAGCAGCCAAGCCCAGCCCGGGGGGGCTACCTACAATGAGCAGTTCTTC. Encoded protein: CASSQAQPGGATYNEQFF.

This clone was seen only once. V and J are TRBV2 and TRBJ1-2; tentative D call: TRBD1 (6 bases). V lost 7 bases and J 8 bases, leaving 17 bases between the germline ends. Per the germline V gene, CDR1 is SNHLY and CDR2 is FYNNEI. The CDR3 is 13 amino acids. CDR3 DNA: TGTGCCAGCACCGAGTCAGGGGAGGAGGGCTACACCTTC. It yields the protein CASTESGEEGYTF.

The V and J genes are TRBV7-9 and TRBJ2-4; the match to TRBD2 covers 11 bases. Germline values: CDR1 SEHNR, CDR2 FQNEAQ (reference sequence). The CDR3 loop spans 18 amino acids. With V trimmed by 5 bases and J by 0 bases, 9 bases remained unmatched. This CDR3 reads CASSRYSSGREAKNIQYF. The CDR3 DNA reads TGTGCCAGCAGCCGATATAGTAGCGGGAGGGAAGCCAAAAACATTCAGTACTTC. The full variable domain, with the rest looked up from reference TRBV7-9 and TRBJ2-4, is DTGVSQNPRHKITKRGQNVTFRCDPISEHNRLYWYRQTLGQGPEFLTYFQNEAQLEKSRLLSDRFSAERPKGSFSTLEIQRTEQGDSAMYLCASSRYSSGREAKNIQYFGAGTRLSVL.

The rearrangement joins TRBV30 to TRBJ2-3; 10 positions agree with TRBD1. In germline, CDR1 is GTSNPN, CDR2 SVGIG (reference sequence). The CDR3 loop spans 15 amino acids. The J segment lost 1 base and the V segment lost 1 base, leaving 2 bases of the junction unmatched. Written as DNA, the CDR3 is TGTGCCTGGAGTGCTGGGACAGGGGGCACAGATACGCAGTATTTT. Translating it yields CAWSAGTGGTDTQYF.

The V gene is TRBV5-5, the J gene TRBJ2-5; 14 bases line up with TRBD2. Germline trimming cut 4 bases from V and 5 bases from J; bases unmatched to any gene: 4. Germline assignment: CDR1 SGHKS and CDR2 YYEKEE (reference sequence). The CDR3 is 15 amino acids. The CDR3 DNA is TGTGCCAGCAGCCCGGGACTAGCGGGGGATGAGACCCAGTACTTC. Its protein product is CASSPGLAGDETQYF.

By its share, this clone is medium-sized. The chain uses TRBV5-6 and TRBJ2-7, with D tentatively TRBD1 (5 bases). The germline CDR1 and CDR2 sequences are SGHDT and YYEEEE. Trimming stripped 4 bases from V and 2 bases from J, with 13 bases between. The CDR3 extends over 14 amino acids. The CDR3 DNA sequence: TGTGCCAGCAGCGACTCGACAGTTACCTACGAGCAGTACTTC. Translating it yields CASSDSTVTYEQYF.

V usage is TRBV28 and J usage is TRBJ1-1, with D maybe TRBD1 (5 bases). V lost 1 base, J lost 1 base, and 10 bases lay in between. CDR1 and CDR2 (germline): MDHEN, SYDVKM. This CDR3 comprises 15 residues. The CDR3 protein is CASSLLGERNTEAFF. The CDR3 DNA follows: TGTGCCAGCAGTTTATTGGGGGAAAGGAACACTGAAGCTTTCTTT. Filled out from reference TRBV28 and TRBJ1-1, the complete variable domain reads DVKVTQSSRYLVKRTGEKVFLECVQDMDHENMFWYRQDPGLGLRLIYFSYDVKMKEKGDIPEGYSVSREKKERFSLILESASTNQTSMYLCASSLLGERNTEAFFGQGTRLTVV.

V gene TRBV29-1 combines with J gene TRBJ1-2, with D unresolved. Germline V gives CDR1 SQVTM, CDR2 ANQGSEA. The CDR3 is 14 residues long. The V end lost 4 bases, the J end lost 0 bases, and 12 bases lay between the germline ends. The CDR3 is CSVVILSANYGYTF. The CDR3 DNA reads TGCAGCGTTGTCATCCTATCAGCTAACTATGGCTACACCTTC.

The rearrangement links TRBV9 to TRBJ1-3; D is uncertain. CDR3 length: 14 amino acids. The V end lost 0 bases, the J end lost 1 base, and 5 bases lay between the germline ends. In germline, CDR1 is SGDLS, CDR2 YYNGEE. This CDR3 reads CASSVGESGNTIYF. The CDR3 DNA is TGTGCCAGCAGCGTAGGGGAATCTGGAAACACCATATATTTT. The variable domain in full, completed from reference TRBV9 and TRBJ1-3, reads DSGVTQTPKHLITATGQRVTLRCSPRSGDLSVYWYQQSLDQGLQFLIQYYNGEERAKGNILERFSAQQFPDLHSELNLSSLELGDSALYFCASSVGESGNTIYFGEGSWLTVV.

Only a few counts were recorded for this clone. This chain uses TRBV30 with TRBJ1-1, with a tentative D call TRBD1 (5 bases). V was shortened by 5 bases and J by 2 bases, with 12 bases between the two germline ends. Germline V gives CDR1 GTSNPN, CDR2 SVGIG (reference sequence). The CDR3 covers 13 residues. CDR3 region: CAWLFQGNTEAFF. As DNA, the CDR3 is TGTGCCTGGCTTTTTCAGGGTAACACTGAAGCTTTCTTT.

The V gene is TRBV4-1, the J gene TRBJ2-7, with TRBD1 identical over 7 bases. CDR3 length: 14 residues. Germline V gene data show CDR1 as MGHRA and CDR2 as YSYEKL. V gave up 4 bases and J gave up 3 bases; unmatched junction bases: 6. The CDR3 bases are TGCGCCAGCAGCCGATTGGGACAGAGCTACGAGCAGTACTTC. Protein: CASSRLGQSYEQYF.

This clone was found a few times. This chain joins TRBV27 and TRBJ2-7; either TRBD1 or TRBD2 may fit D (5 bases each). The CDR3 extends over 12 amino acids. Germline CDR1 MNHEY, CDR2 SMNVEV (reference sequence). The V and J ends lost 2 bases and 6 bases respectively, with 8 bases between them. The CDR3 here is CASSLGGSEQYF. CDR3 bases: TGTGCCAGCAGTTTAGGGGGTAGCGAGCAGTACTTC.

This chain connects TRBV19 to TRBJ2-1; 9 bases line up with TRBD2. Trimming at V came to 2 bases and at J to 4 bases, leaving 3 bases not matched to a gene. This CDR3 contains 15 residues. Per germline, CDR1 LNHDA and CDR2 SQIVND (reference sequence). Written as DNA, the CDR3 is TGTGCCAGTAGTATAAGCGGGGGGCGATACAATGAGCAGTTCTTC. Residues: CASSISGGRYNEQFF.

This sequence joins TRBV10-3 and TRBJ2-7; D assignment may be TRBD1 or TRBD2 (5 bases each). The CDR3 spans 13 residues. The V gene's germline CDR1 is ENHRY and CDR2 SYGVKD. Trimming shortened V by 8 bases and J by 1 base, and 12 bases separated the two germline ends. The CDR3 DNA reads TGTGCCATCGCTGCTGGGGGTTCCTACGAGCAGTACTTC. Amino acid sequence: CAIAAGGSYEQYF.